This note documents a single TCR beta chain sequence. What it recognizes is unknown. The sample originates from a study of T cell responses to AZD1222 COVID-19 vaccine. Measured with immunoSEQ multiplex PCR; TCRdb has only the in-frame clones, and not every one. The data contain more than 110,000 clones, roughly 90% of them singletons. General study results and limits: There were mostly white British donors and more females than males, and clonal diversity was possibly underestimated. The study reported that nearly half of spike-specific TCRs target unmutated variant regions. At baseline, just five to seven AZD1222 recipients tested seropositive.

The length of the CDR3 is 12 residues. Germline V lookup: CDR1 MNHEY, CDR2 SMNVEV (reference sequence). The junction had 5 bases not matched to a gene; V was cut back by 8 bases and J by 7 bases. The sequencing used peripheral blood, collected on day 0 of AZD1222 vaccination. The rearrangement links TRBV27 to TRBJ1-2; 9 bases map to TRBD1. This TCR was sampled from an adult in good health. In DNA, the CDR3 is TGTGCCAGCGGGGACAGGGTGAGTGGCTACACCTTC. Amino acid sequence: CASGDRVSGYTF.